This T cell receptor (beta chain) was captured by sequencing in a study of PD-1 blockade in mismatch repair-deficient tumors. This CDR3 contains 15 residues. V lost 5 bases and J 1 base, leaving 15 bases between the germline ends. The germline V gene encodes CDR1 SGHDT and CDR2 YYEEEE. Clones were read by immunoSEQ multiplex PCR, and TCRdb kept only the in-frame ones, dropping some. Among 49,000 or so clones listed, approximately 81% were seen once. All patients were mismatch repair deficient, assessed by either PCR or immunohistochemistry. The chain uses TRBV5-6 and TRBJ2-5; D not certain. The origin of this receptor is an adult with mismatch repair-deficient cancer. Material: peripheral blood, obtained around 19 weeks after starting pembrolizumab. DNA for the CDR3: TGTGCCAGCAGATACGAGGCGGCTTTCCAAGAGACCCAGTACTTC. Translating gives CASRYEAAFQETQYF.